The 31 T cell receptor beta chains listed next were all sequenced from one sample in a study of blood T cell repertoires in COVID-19. Measured with immunoSEQ multiplex PCR; TCRdb has only the in-frame clones, and not every one. The repertoire includes tens of thousands of clones, approximately 83% of them detected once, and 1.2% sits in the top ten. Sequenced sample: peripheral blood. These receptors were obtained from a middle-aged man with acute or convalescent COVID-19.

V usage is TRBV4-1 and J usage is TRBJ1-4; D is ambiguous. This CDR3 has 13 residues. CDR1 and CDR2 from the germline V gene are MGHRA and YSYEKL. V dropped 4 bases and J dropped 8 bases, with 11 bases sitting between them. CDR3 DNA: TGCGCCAGCAGCCTCCAAAGAGGGGAAAAACTGTTTTTT. Its translation: CASSLQRGEKLFF.

The chain uses TRBV18 and TRBJ2-6; TRBD2 matches at 8 bases. The CDR3 spans 20 residues. V trimming: 1 base; J trimming: 0 bases; junction bases outside the gene matches: 11. CDR1 is KGHSH, CDR2 LQKENI, per germline. This CDR3 is CASSPRQFGGEVSGANVLTF. In nucleotides, the CDR3 is TGTGCCAGCTCACCACGGCAGTTCGGGGGGGAAGTCTCTGGGGCCAACGTCCTGACTTTC.

This rearrangement joins TRBV12-5 to TRBJ2-1, with D possibly matching TRBD2 (5 bases). The germline gives CDR1 LGHNT, CDR2 FRNRAP. CDR3 size: 16 residues. The V end lost 0 bases, the J end lost 2 bases, and 11 bases lay between the germline ends. CDR3 DNA sequence: TGTGCTAGTGGTTTGGTATGGACTGAGGCCTACAATGAGCAGTTCTTC. Translating it yields CASGLVWTEAYNEQFF.

The V gene is TRBV3-1 (or the pseudogene TRBV3-2), the J gene TRBJ1-2, with TRBD1 matching over 9 bases. The CDR3 totals 15 residues. Germline V gene lookup returns CDR1 LGHDT and CDR2 YNNKEL (reference sequence). V was clipped by 4 bases and J by 2 bases; unmatched bases: 5. CDR3 DNA sequence: TGTGCCAGCAGCCCACCGGGACAGGGAAACTATGGCTACACCTTC. It translates to CASSPPGQGNYGYTF.

This sequence joins TRBV13 and TRBJ2-7, with D unclear. Trimming stripped 2 bases from V and 4 bases from J, with 15 bases between. Germline V gene data show CDR1 as PRHDT and CDR2 as FYEKMQ (reference sequence). This CDR3 is built from 15 residues. For the CDR3, the DNA is TGTGCCAGCAGCTTATCGGCCAGACCACTATACGAGCAGTACTTC. Translating it yields CASSLSARPLYEQYF.

The V and J genes are TRBV28 and TRBJ1-6, with D possibly being TRBD1 (6 bases). V lost 6 bases and J 7 bases, leaving 22 bases between the germline ends. Germline loops: CDR1 MDHEN, CDR2 SYDVKM. The CDR3 contains 17 residues. The DNA of the CDR3 is TGTGCCAGCAGAAGCATGATTGCCGGGACAATGAATTCACCCCTCCACTTT. Translating gives CASRSMIAGTMNSPLHF.

The genes are TRBV7-2 and TRBJ1-5, with D tentatively TRBD1 (5 bases). The CDR3 contains 13 residues. Germline V gene lookup returns CDR1 SGHTA and CDR2 FQGNSA. V was cut by 2 bases and J by 11 bases, with 13 bases left in between. CDR3 DNA: TGTGCCAGCAGCTTAACCGGGACGGGGGCCCAGCATTTT. Protein: CASSLTGTGAQHF.

The gene calls are TRBV6-1 and TRBJ1-4, with D maybe TRBD1 (6 bases). The CDR3 totals 14 residues. Trimming cost V 1 base and J 11 bases, with 14 bases left between them. Germline CDR1 is MNHNS and CDR2 is SASEGT. CDR3 nucleotides: TGTGCCAGCAGTGAAGGCACAGGGCCCGGGAAACTGTTTTTT. Translated, it gives CASSEGTGPGKLFF.

In this sample, this clone turned up once. This chain connects TRBV24-1 to TRBJ1-1; D may be TRBD1 (5 bases). Germline assignment: CDR1 KGHDR and CDR2 SFDVKD. CDR3 length: 12 residues. V lost 4 bases and J lost 11, with 13 bases in between. The CDR3 is CATSERQGRAFF. CDR3 coding DNA: TGTGCCACCAGTGAGCGTCAGGGTCGGGCTTTCTTT.

The chain joins TRBV19 to TRBJ1-2; no clear D. V dropped 10 bases and J dropped 8 bases, with 20 bases sitting between them. In germline, CDR1 is LNHDA, CDR2 SQIVND (reference sequence). This CDR3 has 13 residues. This CDR3 reads CATARARSEGYTF. The CDR3 DNA is TGTGCCACGGCCAGAGCCAGATCGGAGGGCTACACCTTC.

The V and J genes are TRBV27 and TRBJ1-2; 8 bases are a match to TRBD1. CDR3 length equals 13 residues. CDR1 and CDR2 from the germline V gene are MNHEY and SMNVEV (reference sequence). The V and J ends lost 2 bases and 7 bases, in that order; junction bases with no gene match: 3. The CDR3 protein is CASSLQGATGYTF. The CDR3 bases are TGTGCCAGCAGTTTACAGGGGGCAACTGGCTACACCTTC.

This chain connects TRBV30 to TRBJ1-1; D unresolved. In germline, CDR1 is GTSNPN, CDR2 SVGIG (reference sequence). V shed 4 bases and J shed 1 base, with 10 bases lying between them. CDR3 length: 13 residues. CDR3 sequence reads: CAWNLRGNTEAFF. CDR3 bases: TGTGCCTGGAATCTGCGGGGGAACACTGAAGCTTTCTTT.

The rearrangement links TRBV7-6 to TRBJ2-5; 11 bases are shared with TRBD2. The CDR3 sequence is 19 residues long. The V gene end was trimmed by 0 bases and the J gene end by 7 bases; junction bases not matched to a gene: 16. Per germline, CDR1 SGHVS and CDR2 FNYEAQ. In DNA form, the CDR3 reads TGTGCCAGCAGCTTAGCGGCCCCACTCACTAGCGGGGGATTCGGGACCCAGTACTTC. It encodes CASSLAAPLTSGGFGTQYF.

The chain links TRBV4-2 to TRBJ1-6; 7 bases fit TRBD1. Germline V gene sequence: CDR1 LGHNA, CDR2 YNFKEQ. There are 15 residues in the CDR3. Trimming took 4 bases from V and 10 from J; bases not matched to a gene: 10. The CDR3 sequence is CASSRFWTGKSPLHF. The CDR3 DNA reads TGTGCCAGCAGCCGCTTCTGGACAGGCAAGTCACCCCTCCACTTT.

V usage is TRBV30 and J usage is TRBJ1-1; TRBD1 might be the D (6 bases). The ends were cut back, 5 bases at V and 4 bases at J, with 14 bases in the middle. Germline CDR1 reads GTSNPN; CDR2 reads SVGIG (reference sequence). This CDR3 comprises 13 residues. CDR3 coding DNA: TGTGCCTGGTCCGGGGGGGGCGGCACTGAAGCTTTCTTT. Encoded protein: CAWSGGGGTEAFF.

The chain carries TRBV24-1 and TRBJ1-2; D unclear. V lost 0 bases, J lost 6 bases, and 7 bases lay in between. The CDR3 totals 13 residues. The germline CDR1 and CDR2 sequences are KGHDR and SFDVKD. Written as DNA, the CDR3 is TGTGCCACCAGTGATTTGGAGTCGAATGGCTACACCTTC. Residues: CATSDLESNGYTF.

The rearrangement uses TRBV4-1 and TRBJ2-1; D might be TRBD2 (5 bases). Germline V gene sequence: CDR1 MGHRA, CDR2 YSYEKL. V dropped 0 bases and J dropped 0 bases, with 27 bases sitting between them. The CDR3 is 22 amino acids. CDR3 sequence (DNA): TGCGCCAGCAGCCAAGAGATTCGGACCATGTCTCCTTCTGGGAGCTCCTACAATGAGCAGTTCTTC. Encoded protein: CASSQEIRTMSPSGSSYNEQFF.

The V call is TRBV5-8, the J call TRBJ2-5; 8 nucleotides match TRBD2. This CDR3 has 14 amino acids. Germline assignment: CDR1 SGHTS and CDR2 YDEGEE. V dropped 5 bases and J dropped 1; count of bases not matched to a gene: 4. CDR3 nucleotides: TGTGCCAGCAGGGCGGGGGGTTTCCAAGAGACCCAGTACTTC. Translated, it gives CASRAGGFQETQYF. The variable domain in full, with the rest retrieved from reference TRBV5-8 and TRBJ2-5, is EAGVTQSPTHLIKTRGQQATLRCSPISGHTSVYWYQQALGLGLQFLLWYDEGEERNRGNFPPRFSGRQFPNYSSELNVNALELEDSALYLCASRAGGFQETQYFGPGTRLLVL.

V usage is TRBV24-1 and J usage is TRBJ2-5, with 9 positions matching TRBD2. The CDR3 extends over 15 amino acids. Germline assignment: CDR1 KGHDR and CDR2 SFDVKD. V was clipped by 7 bases and J by 5 bases; unmatched bases: 10. The CDR3 nucleotides are TGTGCCACCAGCCGCGCAGCGGGGGGTGGTGAGACCCAGTACTTC. It specifies CATSRAAGGGETQYF.

As for this clone: Its ends do not fully match the called genes, so a read error is possible. The V and J genes are TRBV19 and TRBJ1-5; 8 positions match TRBD1. Per the germline V gene, CDR1 is LNHDA and CDR2 is SQIVND (reference sequence). The CDR3 loop spans 14 amino acids. Written as DNA, the CDR3 is TGTGCCAGTAGTGCCTCAGGGGGCAAACAGCCCCAGCATTTT. It codes for CASSASGGKQPQHF.

This rearrangement joins TRBV6-5 to TRBJ1-1; D not certain. This CDR3 is built from 15 residues. The V gene's germline CDR1 is MNHEY and CDR2 SVGAGI. V was trimmed by 6 bases and J by 7 bases, leaving 21 bases between them. CDR3 in DNA: TGTGCCAGCAGAGCTTTACTAGGGCGATCGATTGAAGCTTTCTTT. This sequence encodes CASRALLGRSIEAFF.

This rearrangement joins TRBV5-4 to TRBJ2-2, with D possibly TRBD1 on 6 matching bases. Germline V lookup: CDR1 SGHNT, CDR2 YYREEE (reference sequence). This CDR3 spans 15 amino acids. Trimming removed 4 bases from V and 7 bases from J, with 17 bases in between. Written as DNA, the CDR3 is TGTGCCAGCAGCCCCGCAACAGGGCGAAGCGGGGAGCTGTTTTTT. It specifies CASSPATGRSGELFF.

This CDR3 is CASSEEGRIDNEQFF. CDR3 nucleotide sequence: TGCGCCAGCAGTGAGGAGGGCAGGATTGACAATGAGCAGTTCTTC. The chain couples TRBV10-1 to TRBJ2-1; D is possibly TRBD2 (5 bases). In germline, CDR1 is WNHNN, CDR2 SYGVQD (reference sequence). CDR3 size: 15 residues. V lost 2 bases, J lost 5 bases, and 13 bases lay in between.

This chain connects TRBV6-5 to TRBJ2-3; no firm D call. CDR3 length: 14 amino acids. Deletions cut 2 bases from V and 3 bases from J, with 9 bases between. Germline V lookup: CDR1 MNHEY, CDR2 SVGAGI. CDR3 DNA: TGTGCCAGCAGTTACCGACTGGAAACAGATACGCAGTATTTT. As protein: CASSYRLETDTQYF.

This clone was seen once. The rearrangement uses TRBV24-1 and TRBJ2-1, with 8 nucleotides matching TRBD2. The CDR3 spans 15 residues. Germline V gene sequence: CDR1 KGHDR, CDR2 SFDVKD. The ends lost 9 bases at V and 0 bases at J; junction bases unmatched: 6. The CDR3 DNA reads TGTGCCACCGGACGGGGGGGGAGCTCCTACAATGAGCAGTTCTTC. As protein: CATGRGGSSYNEQFF.

There are a few counts of this clone. The chain is built from TRBV9 and TRBJ2-3; D remains ambiguous. This CDR3 is 13 amino acids long. The germline V and J ends were trimmed by 2 bases and 5 bases, with 9 bases remaining between them. The germline V gene has CDR1 SGDLS and CDR2 YYNGEE. The CDR3 protein is CASSVVWRDTQYF. The CDR3 bases are TGTGCCAGCAGCGTGGTTTGGAGAGATACGCAGTATTTT.

This clone showed up just a few times. The CDR3 nucleotides are TGTGCCTGGAGTGTACGGGACAGGGAGAATTCACCCCTCCACTTT. Protein sequence: CAWSVRDRENSPLHF. The chain combines TRBV30 with TRBJ1-6; 9 bases agree with TRBD1. Germline values: CDR1 GTSNPN, CDR2 SVGIG (reference sequence). J gave up 7 bases and V 0 bases, and 4 bases lay outside the gene matches. This CDR3 comprises 15 residues. Based on the CDR3 plus reference TRBV30 and TRBJ1-6, the full variable domain is SQTIHQWPATLVQPVGSPLSLECTVEGTSNPNLYWYRQAAGRGLQLLFYSVGIGQISSEVPQNLSASRPQDRQFILSSKKLLLSDSGFYLCAWSVRDRENSPLHFGNGTRLTVT.

This chain joins TRBV5-1 and TRBJ2-5, with 7 bases lining up with TRBD2. The CDR3 runs to 15 residues. Trimming took 1 base from V and 1 from J; bases not matched to a gene: 4. CDR1 and CDR2 (germline): SGHRS, YFSETQ. CDR3: CASSLSSGLQETQYF. In nucleotides, the CDR3 is TGCGCCAGCAGCTTGAGTAGCGGGCTCCAAGAGACCCAGTACTTC.

The genes are TRBV19 and TRBJ1-4; 9 bases align to TRBD1. V was pared by 10 bases and J by 8 bases, with 8 bases of the junction left unmatched. The CDR3 spans 13 residues. Germline values: CDR1 LNHDA, CDR2 SQIVND (reference sequence). The CDR3 nucleotides are TGTGCCACTAAGGGACAGGGTCGGGAAAAACTGTTTTTT. As protein: CATKGQGREKLFF. Variable domain in full (rest from reference TRBV19 and TRBJ1-4): DGGITQSPKYLFRKEGQNVTLSCEQNLNHDAMYWYRQDPGQGLRLIYYSQIVNDFQKGDIAEGYSVSREKKESFPLTVTSAQKNPTAFYLCATKGQGREKLFFGSGTQLSVL.

In its sample, this clone was seen a few times. The chain recombines TRBV6-1 with TRBJ2-3; D is possibly TRBD2 (5 bases). The germline V gene has CDR1 MNHNS and CDR2 SASEGT. CDR3 size: 19 residues. The ends were cut back, 1 base at V and 0 bases at J, with 20 bases in the middle. The CDR3 DNA follows: TGTGCCAGCAGTGAAGTGGGGTGGGAGCCGTACACTAGCACAGATACGCAGTATTTT. Protein: CASSEVGWEPYTSTDTQYF.

CDR3 coding DNA: TGTGCCATCAGTACAGGACTAGGTAAATACAATGAGCAGTTCTTC. Its protein product is CAISTGLGKYNEQFF. The rearrangement uses TRBV10-3 and TRBJ2-1; 7 nucleotides align to TRBD2. Trimming removed 5 bases from V and 4 bases from J; junction bases left unmatched: 8. CDR1 ENHRY and CDR2 SYGVKD come from the germline V gene. The CDR3 extends over 15 amino acids.